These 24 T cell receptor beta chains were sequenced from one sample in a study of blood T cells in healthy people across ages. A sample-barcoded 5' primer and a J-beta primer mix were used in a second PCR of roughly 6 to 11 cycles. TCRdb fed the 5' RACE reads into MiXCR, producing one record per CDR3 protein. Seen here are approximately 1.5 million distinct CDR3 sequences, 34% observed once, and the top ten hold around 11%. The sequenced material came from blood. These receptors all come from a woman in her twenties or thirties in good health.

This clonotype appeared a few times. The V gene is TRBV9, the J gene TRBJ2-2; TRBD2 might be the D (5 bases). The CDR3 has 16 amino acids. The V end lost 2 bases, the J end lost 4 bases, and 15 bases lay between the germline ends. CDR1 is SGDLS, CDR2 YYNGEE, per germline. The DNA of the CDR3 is TGTGCCAGCAGCGTTCGGGGTAGTCCGGCCACCGGGGAGCTGTTTTTT. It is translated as CASSVRGSPATGELFF. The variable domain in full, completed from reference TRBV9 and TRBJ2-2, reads DSGVTQTPKHLITATGQRVTLRCSPRSGDLSVYWYQQSLDQGLQFLIQYYNGEERAKGNILERFSAQQFPDLHSELNLSSLELGDSALYFCASSVRGSPATGELFFGEGSRLTVL.

CDR3 loop: CASSPGRSQPQHF. The CDR3 DNA reads TGTGCCAGCTCACCAGGGCGGAGTCAGCCCCAGCATTTT. The V gene is TRBV18, the J gene TRBJ1-5; D gene uncertain. CDR1 is KGHSH and CDR2 is LQKENI in the germline V gene. The CDR3 has 13 amino acids. V lost 2 bases, J lost 6 bases, and 8 bases lay in between.

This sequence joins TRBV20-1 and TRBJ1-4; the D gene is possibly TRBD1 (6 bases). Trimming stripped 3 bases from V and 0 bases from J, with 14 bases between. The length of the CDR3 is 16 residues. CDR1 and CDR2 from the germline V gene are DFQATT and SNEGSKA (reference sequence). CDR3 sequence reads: CSARQTTGTTNEKLFF. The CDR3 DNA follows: TGCAGTGCTAGGCAGACTACAGGGACAACTAATGAAAAACTGTTTTTT.

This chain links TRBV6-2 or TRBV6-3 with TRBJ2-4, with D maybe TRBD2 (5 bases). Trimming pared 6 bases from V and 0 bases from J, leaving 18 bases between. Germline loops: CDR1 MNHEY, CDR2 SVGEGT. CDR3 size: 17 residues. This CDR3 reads CASRALERTLAKNIQYF. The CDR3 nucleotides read TGTGCCAGCAGAGCACTGGAGCGGACCCTAGCCAAAAACATTCAGTACTTC.

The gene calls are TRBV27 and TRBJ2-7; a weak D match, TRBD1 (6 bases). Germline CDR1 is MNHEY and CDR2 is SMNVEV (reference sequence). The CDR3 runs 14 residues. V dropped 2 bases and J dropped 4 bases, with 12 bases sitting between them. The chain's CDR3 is CASSLNTGWYEQYF. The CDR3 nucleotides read TGTGCCAGCAGTTTAAACACAGGGTGGTACGAGCAGTACTTC.

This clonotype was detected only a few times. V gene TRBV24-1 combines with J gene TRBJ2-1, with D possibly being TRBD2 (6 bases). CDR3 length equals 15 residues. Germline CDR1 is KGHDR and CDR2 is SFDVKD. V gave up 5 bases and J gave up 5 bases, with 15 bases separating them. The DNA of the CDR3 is TGTGCCACCAGTGGGGACTTCCAAACGAACAATGAGCAGTTCTTC. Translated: CATSGDFQTNNEQFF.

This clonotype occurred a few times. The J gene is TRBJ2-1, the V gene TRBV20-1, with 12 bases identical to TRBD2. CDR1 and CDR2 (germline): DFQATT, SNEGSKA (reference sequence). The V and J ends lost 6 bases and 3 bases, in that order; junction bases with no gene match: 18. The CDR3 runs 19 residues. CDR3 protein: CSASTLAGGRFDVYNEQFF. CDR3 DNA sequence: TGCAGTGCGAGCACACTAGCGGGAGGTCGCTTCGATGTCTACAATGAGCAGTTCTTC.

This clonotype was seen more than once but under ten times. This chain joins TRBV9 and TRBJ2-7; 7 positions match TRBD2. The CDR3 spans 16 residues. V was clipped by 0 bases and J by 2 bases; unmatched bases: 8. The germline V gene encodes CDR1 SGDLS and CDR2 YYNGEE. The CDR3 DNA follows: TGTGCCAGCAGCGTAGGATCGAGCGGGGCCGCCTACGAGCAGTACTTC. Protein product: CASSVGSSGAAYEQYF.

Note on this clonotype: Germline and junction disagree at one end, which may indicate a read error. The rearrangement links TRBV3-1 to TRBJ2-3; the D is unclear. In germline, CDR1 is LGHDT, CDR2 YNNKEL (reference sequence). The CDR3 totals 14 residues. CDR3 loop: CTSSQDLSTDTQYF. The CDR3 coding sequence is TGTACCAGCAGCCAAGATTTAAGCACAGATACGCAGTATTTT.

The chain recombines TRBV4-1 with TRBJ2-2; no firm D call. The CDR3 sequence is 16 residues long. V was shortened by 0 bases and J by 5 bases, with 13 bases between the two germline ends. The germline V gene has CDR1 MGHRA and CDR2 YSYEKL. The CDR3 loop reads CASSQDGVTVTGELFF. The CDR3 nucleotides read TGCGCCAGCAGCCAAGATGGGGTCACTGTGACCGGGGAGCTGTTTTTT.

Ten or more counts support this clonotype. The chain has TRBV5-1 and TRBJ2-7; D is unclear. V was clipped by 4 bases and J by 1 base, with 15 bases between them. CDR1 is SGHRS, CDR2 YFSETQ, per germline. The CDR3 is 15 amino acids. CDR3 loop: CASSPDAGRSYEQYF. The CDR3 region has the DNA TGCGCCAGCAGCCCAGATGCAGGCCGGTCCTACGAGCAGTACTTC.

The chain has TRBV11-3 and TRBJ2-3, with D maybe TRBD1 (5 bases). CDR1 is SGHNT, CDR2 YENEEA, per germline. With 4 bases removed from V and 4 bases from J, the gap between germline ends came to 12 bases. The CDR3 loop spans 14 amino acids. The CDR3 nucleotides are TGTGCCAGCAGCTCCGGCCTAGGGGCAGATACGCAGTATTTT. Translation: CASSSGLGADTQYF.

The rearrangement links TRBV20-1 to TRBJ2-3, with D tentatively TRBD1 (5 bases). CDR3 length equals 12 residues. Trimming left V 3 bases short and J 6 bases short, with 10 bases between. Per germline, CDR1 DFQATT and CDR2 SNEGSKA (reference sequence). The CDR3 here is CSARVPGDTQYF. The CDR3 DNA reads TGCAGTGCTAGGGTCCCAGGGGATACGCAGTATTTT.

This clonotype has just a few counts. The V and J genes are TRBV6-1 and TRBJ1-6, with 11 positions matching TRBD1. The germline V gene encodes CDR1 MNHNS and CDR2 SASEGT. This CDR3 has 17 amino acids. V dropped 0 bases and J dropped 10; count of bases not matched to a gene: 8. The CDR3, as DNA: TGTGCCAGCAGTGAAGCGTTCGGACAGGGGGCACAATCACCCCTCCACTTT. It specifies CASSEAFGQGAQSPLHF.

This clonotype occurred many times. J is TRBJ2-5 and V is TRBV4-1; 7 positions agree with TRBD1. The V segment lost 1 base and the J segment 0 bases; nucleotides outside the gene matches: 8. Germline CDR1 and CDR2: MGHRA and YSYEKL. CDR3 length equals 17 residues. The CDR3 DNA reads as TGCGCCAGCAGCCAAGTAGCGACAGGGCAGTACCAAGAGACCCAGTACTTC. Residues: CASSQVATGQYQETQYF.

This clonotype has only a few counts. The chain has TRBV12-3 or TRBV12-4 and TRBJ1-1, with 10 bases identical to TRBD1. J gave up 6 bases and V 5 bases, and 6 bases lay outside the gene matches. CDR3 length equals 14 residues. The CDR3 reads CASSPGQGVSEAFF. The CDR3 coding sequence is TGTGCCAGCAGTCCCGGACAGGGGGTATCTGAAGCTTTCTTT.

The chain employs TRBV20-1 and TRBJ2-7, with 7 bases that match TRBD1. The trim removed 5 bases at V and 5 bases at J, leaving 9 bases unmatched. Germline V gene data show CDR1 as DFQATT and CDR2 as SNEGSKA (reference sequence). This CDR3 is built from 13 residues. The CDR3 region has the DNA TGCAGTGCTTGGGACAGAGGGCTACACGAGCAGTACTTC. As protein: CSAWDRGLHEQYF.

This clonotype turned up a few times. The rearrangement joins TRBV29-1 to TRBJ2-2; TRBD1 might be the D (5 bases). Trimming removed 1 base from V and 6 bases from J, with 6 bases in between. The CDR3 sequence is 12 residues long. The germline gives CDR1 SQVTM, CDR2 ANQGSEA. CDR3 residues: CSVEGRAGELFF. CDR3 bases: TGCAGCGTTGAAGGCAGGGCCGGGGAGCTGTTTTTT.

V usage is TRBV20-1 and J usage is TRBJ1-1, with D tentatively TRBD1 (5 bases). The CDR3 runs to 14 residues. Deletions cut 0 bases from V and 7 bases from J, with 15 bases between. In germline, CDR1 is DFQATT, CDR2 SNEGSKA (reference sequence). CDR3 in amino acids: CSARDTAGSGEAFF. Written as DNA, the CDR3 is TGCAGTGCTAGAGACACGGCAGGGTCAGGTGAAGCTTTCTTT.

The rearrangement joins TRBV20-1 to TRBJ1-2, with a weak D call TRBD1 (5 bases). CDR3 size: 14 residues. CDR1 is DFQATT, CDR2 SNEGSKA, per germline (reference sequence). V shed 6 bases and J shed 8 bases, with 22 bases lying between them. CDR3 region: CSAKNDRSLGGYTF. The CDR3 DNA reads TGCAGTGCGAAGAACGACAGATCCCTGGGCGGCTACACCTTC.

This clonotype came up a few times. The CDR3 spells CATSAPTGTTDTQYF. The CDR3 DNA is TGTGCCACCAGTGCCCCGACAGGGACGACAGATACGCAGTATTTT. This chain joins TRBV24-1 and TRBJ2-3; the match to TRBD1 covers 7 bases. With 5 bases clipped from V and 3 bases from J, the junction kept 7 bases outside the gene matches. Germline lookup yields CDR1 KGHDR and CDR2 SFDVKD. This CDR3 comprises 15 residues.

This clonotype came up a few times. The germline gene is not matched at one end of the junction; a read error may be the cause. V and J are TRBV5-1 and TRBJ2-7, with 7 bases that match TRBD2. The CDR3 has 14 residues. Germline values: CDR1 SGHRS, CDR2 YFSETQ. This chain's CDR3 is CAGSLSGVRWEQYF. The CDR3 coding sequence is TGCGCCGGCAGCTTAAGCGGGGTTCGTTGGGAGCAGTACTTC.

The CDR3 DNA follows: TGCAGTGCTACATCTGGCGGGAGGTACAATGAGCAGTACTTC. It encodes CSATSGGRYNEQYF. The chain employs TRBV20-1 and TRBJ2-1; 8 bases map to TRBD2. Near its end, the DNA agrees better with TRBJ2-7, so the J call may be wrong. This CDR3 spans 14 amino acids. The V gene's germline CDR1 is DFQATT and CDR2 SNEGSKA (reference sequence).

For the CDR3, the DNA is TGCAGTGCTAGAGATTTTCGCGGGAAACCCTACGAGCAGTACTTC. Protein sequence: CSARDFRGKPYEQYF. The genes are TRBV20-1 and TRBJ2-7; D may be TRBD2 (6 bases). Germline V CDR1 and CDR2: DFQATT, SNEGSKA (reference sequence). The CDR3 has 15 amino acids. The V and J ends lost 0 bases and 2 bases respectively, with 14 bases between them.